This passage covers 22 T cell receptor beta chains from one sample sequenced in a study of CD8+CD57+ T cells in acquired aplastic anemia. Sequenced patients had shown CD8+CD57+ cell expansion by flow cytometry. It was genomic DNA that served as the template for profiling TCR beta VDJ and CDR3. TCRdb redid the calling of the reads with MiXCR, one entry per CDR3 protein. Among under 350,000 distinct CDR3 sequences listed, around three fifths were seen once. The sample was sorted CD4+, CD8+, or CD8+CD57+ T cells (not recorded which) from PBMCs. These receptors were obtained from a human donor with aplastic anemia.

This clonotype was observed a few times. Mismatch with germline at one junction end may stem from a read error. This sequence joins TRBV27 and TRBJ1-2; D may be TRBD1 (5 bases). This CDR3 has 14 amino acids. Germline V gene data show CDR1 as MNHEY and CDR2 as SMNVEV (reference sequence). The CDR3 DNA sequence: TGTGCCAGCAGGGGGGAGGTTAGTCCGAGCGGCTATACCTTC. It codes for CASRGEVSPSGYTF.

In this sample, this clonotype turned up once. The junction differs from germline at one of its ends, possibly a read error. This sequence joins TRBV28 and TRBJ1-2; D possibly corresponds to TRBD1 (6 bases). This CDR3 is 14 amino acids long. Germline V gene data show CDR1 as MDHEN and CDR2 as SYDVKM. The DNA for the CDR3 is TGTGCCATCAGTGATGGAGGGGGAGGTGGCGGCTACACCTTC. Translated: CAISDGGGGGGYTF.

This clonotype was seen only a few times. The chain uses TRBV7-6 and TRBJ2-5; D is perhaps TRBD1 or TRBD2 (5 bases each). The CDR3 loop spans 16 amino acids. V was pared by 1 base and J by 5 bases, with 17 bases between. Germline V lookup: CDR1 SGHVS, CDR2 FNYEAQ. CDR3 bases: TGTGCCAGCAGCTTAGAGGGGAGAGGGGCCCAGGAGACCCAGTACTTC. This translates into CASSLEGRGAQETQYF.

This clonotype was seen only once. The J gene is TRBJ2-1, the V gene TRBV19; D uncertain. The V gene lost 9 bases and the J gene lost 5 bases, with 20 bases spanning the gap. The CDR3 runs 15 residues. CDR1 LNHDA and CDR2 SQIVND come from the germline V gene (reference sequence). In DNA form, the CDR3 reads TGTGCCAGCAGCCCTACTGCGGACGGTAACAATGAGCAGTTCTTC. This sequence encodes CASSPTADGNNEQFF.

In its sample, this clonotype was seen a few times. The conserved phenylalanine or tryptophan normally closing the CDR3 is absent here, so this likely arose from a read error. No DNA is shown, since the ends of the CDR3 on it are uncertain; the CDR3 is the one TCRdb lists. The gene calls are TRBV5-1 and TRBJ1-6. CDR1 and CDR2 from the germline V gene are SGHRS and YFSETQ. Both ends counted, the CDR3 spans 10 residues. The CDR3 sequence is CASSLAGLAG.

V and J are TRBV7-9 and TRBJ2-1, with 10 bases matching TRBD2. Germline CDR1 SEHNR, CDR2 FQNEAQ (reference sequence). The CDR3 sequence is 14 residues long. V dropped 9 bases and J dropped 7; count of bases not matched to a gene: 9. CDR3 sequence: CASTSSGSLNEQFF. The CDR3 DNA reads as TGTGCCAGTACTTCTAGCGGGAGCCTAAATGAGCAGTTCTTC.

The V gene is TRBV9, the J gene TRBJ1-1, with D hard to call. Germline V lookup: CDR1 SGDLS, CDR2 YYNGEE. The CDR3 covers 12 residues. V was trimmed by 3 bases and J by 6 bases, leaving 9 bases between them. CDR3 coding DNA: TGTGCCAGCAGCGGAAGCAACGCTGAAGCTTTCTTT. It encodes CASSGSNAEAFF.

This sequence joins TRBV9 and TRBJ1-6; the D gene is possibly TRBD1 (5 bases). V was shortened by 4 bases and J by 2 bases, with 16 bases between the two germline ends. This CDR3 contains 17 residues. In germline, CDR1 is SGDLS, CDR2 YYNGEE. This chain's CDR3 is CASSLVTGRAYNSPLHF. For the CDR3, the DNA is TGTGCCAGCAGCTTAGTAACAGGACGCGCCTATAATTCACCCCTCCACTTT. Full variable domain (missing parts from reference TRBV9 and TRBJ1-6): DSGVTQTPKHLITATGQRVTLRCSPRSGDLSVYWYQQSLDQGLQFLIQYYNGEERAKGNILERFSAQQFPDLHSELNLSSLELGDSALYFCASSLVTGRAYNSPLHFGNGTRLTVT.

The V and J genes are TRBV24-1 and TRBJ2-3; tentatively, D is TRBD2 (5 bases). Germline V lookup: CDR1 KGHDR, CDR2 SFDVKD. The CDR3 contains 12 residues. The DNA for the CDR3 is TGTGCTAGTCCAGCGGGCACAGATACGCAGTATTTT. Translated: CASPAGTDTQYF.

Ten or more counts support this clonotype. The chain has TRBV7-9 and TRBJ1-3, with D possibly being TRBD1 (6 bases). Trimming cost V 0 bases and J 0 bases, with 9 bases left between them. The CDR3 has 16 amino acids. Per germline, CDR1 SEHNR and CDR2 FQNEAQ (reference sequence). CDR3 loop: CASSLAGGGSGNTIYF. The CDR3 DNA is TGTGCCAGCAGCTTAGCGGGAGGGGGCTCTGGAAACACCATATATTTT.

The rearrangement links TRBV9 to TRBJ2-5, with D tentatively TRBD2 (7 bases). The germline V gene has CDR1 SGDLS and CDR2 YYNGEE. V lost 5 bases, J lost 3 bases, and 17 bases lay in between. The CDR3 spans 15 residues. CDR3 protein: CASSGGEGVEETQYF. The CDR3 DNA reads as TGTGCCAGCAGTGGGGGGGAGGGGGTTGAAGAGACCCAGTACTTC. Full variable domain (missing parts from reference TRBV9 and TRBJ2-5): DSGVTQTPKHLITATGQRVTLRCSPRSGDLSVYWYQQSLDQGLQFLIQYYNGEERAKGNILERFSAQQFPDLHSELNLSSLELGDSALYFCASSGGEGVEETQYFGPGTRLLVL.

The CDR3 DNA reads as TGTGCCAGCAGCTCGGTCGGCCTGAATTCACCCCTCCACTTT. Translated, it gives CASSSVGLNSPLHF. The V call is TRBV11-2, the J call TRBJ1-6; D unresolved. The CDR3 has 14 residues. V was clipped by 4 bases and J by 7 bases, with 11 bases between them. Germline V lookup: CDR1 SGHAT, CDR2 FQNNGV.

The V and J genes are TRBV20-1 and TRBJ1-2, with D perhaps TRBD1 (5 bases). There are 13 residues in the CDR3. CDR1 DFQATT and CDR2 SNEGSKA come from the germline V gene (reference sequence). The ends were cut back, 7 bases at V and 4 bases at J, with 16 bases in the middle. This CDR3 reads CSVSGQAGYGYTF. CDR3 in DNA: TGCAGTGTTTCGGGGCAGGCCGGCTATGGCTACACCTTC.

This clonotype was detected once. J is TRBJ1-1 and V is TRBV12-3 or TRBV12-4, with D perhaps matching TRBD1 (6 bases). The CDR3 is made up of 14 amino acids. V was clipped by 6 bases and J by 8 bases, with 19 bases between them. CDR3 in DNA: TGTGCCAGCAGGCGACAGGTCGGGGACGGAGAAGCTTTCTTT. Translation gives CASRRQVGDGEAFF.

The V and J genes are TRBV6-2 or TRBV6-3 and TRBJ1-2, with D maybe TRBD1 (6 bases). Per the germline V gene, CDR1 is MNHEY and CDR2 is SVGEGT. There are 15 residues in the CDR3. Trimming removed 2 bases from V and 1 base from J, with 11 bases in between. Here the CDR3 reads CASSYAGQDNYGYTF. DNA of the CDR3: TGTGCCAGCAGTTACGCGGGACAAGATAACTATGGCTACACCTTC.

This clonotype was seen repeatedly, ten times or more. This chain connects TRBV10-3 to TRBJ1-1, with D maybe TRBD1 (5 bases). This CDR3 is built from 15 residues. Deletions cut 4 bases from V and 1 base from J, with 13 bases between. CDR1 is ENHRY, CDR2 SYGVKD, per germline. The CDR3 nucleotides read TGTGCCATCAGTGCCCAGGGAATAGGGAACACTGAAGCTTTCTTT. It codes for CAISAQGIGNTEAFF.

The genes are TRBV11-2 and TRBJ2-7, with D perhaps given as TRBD1 or TRBD2 (5 bases each). CDR3 size: 14 residues. The ends were cut back, 5 bases at V and 3 bases at J, with 14 bases in the middle. Germline CDR1 reads SGHAT; CDR2 reads FQNNGV. The CDR3 loop reads CASSLRDGYYEQYF. CDR3 nucleotides: TGTGCCAGCAGCCTCCGGGACGGTTACTACGAGCAGTACTTC.

The V and J genes are TRBV4-1 and TRBJ2-7; 8 nucleotides agree with TRBD2. With 3 bases clipped from V and 4 bases from J, the junction kept 8 bases outside the gene matches. The CDR3 has 15 amino acids. Germline V CDR1 and CDR2: MGHRA, YSYEKL. The CDR3 loop reads CASSQTGTSRYEQYF. The CDR3 DNA sequence: TGCGCCAGCAGCCAGACCGGGACTAGTAGGTACGAGCAGTACTTC.

The V and J genes are TRBV5-1 and TRBJ2-6; D uncertain. CDR3 size: 13 residues. Germline V gene lookup returns CDR1 SGHRS and CDR2 YFSETQ. V was trimmed by 1 base and J by 8 bases, leaving 7 bases between them. The CDR3 DNA reads as TGCGCCAGCAGCTTGCTCGGCACCAACGTCCTGACTTTC. Amino acids: CASSLLGTNVLTF.

The rearrangement joins TRBV7-3 to TRBJ1-2, with TRBD1 identical over 7 bases. The CDR3 is made up of 12 amino acids. Germline V gene lookup returns CDR1 SGHTA and CDR2 FQGTGA. The V gene end was trimmed by 5 bases and the J gene end by 6 bases; junction bases not matched to a gene: 3. CDR3 loop: CASSPGQNGYTF. CDR3 in DNA: TGTGCCAGCAGCCCGGGACAGAATGGCTACACCTTC.

V and J are TRBV13 and TRBJ1-1, with TRBD1 identical over 7 bases. Germline V gene data show CDR1 as PRHDT and CDR2 as FYEKMQ (reference sequence). V shed 5 bases, J shed 0 bases, and the junction held 9 bases outside the gene matches. The CDR3 runs 16 residues. The CDR3: CASSTSSRGMNTEAFF. CDR3 nucleotide sequence: TGTGCCAGCAGCACATCGTCCAGGGGGATGAACACTGAAGCTTTCTTT.

V is TRBV7-6 and J is TRBJ2-2; D perhaps matches TRBD1 (5 bases). The CDR3 consists of 16 residues. The V and J ends lost 1 base and 4 bases respectively, with 13 bases between them. Per germline, CDR1 SGHVS and CDR2 FNYEAQ. CDR3 region: CASSLGSGSITGELFF. In nucleotides, the CDR3 is TGTGCCAGCAGCTTAGGATCAGGGTCGATCACCGGGGAGCTGTTTTTT.